The rows below give T cell receptor beta chains drawn from one sample of a study of T cells in localized non-small cell lung cancer. Only in-frame clones appear in the TCRdb table, and some are missing; sequencing was by immunoSEQ multiplex PCR. The sample comprises roughly 2,200 clones, more than 30% of which are singletons, and 10% to 15% rests with the top ten. The sequencing here drew on normal lung tissue next to the tumor, taken before any cancer treatment. The receptors come from a female donor over 55 with stage I squamous cell lung carcinoma. The CDR3 runs from the conserved cysteine through the conserved F or W. A D gene is named only where the DNA matches it firmly. Size tells how often a clone was seen (once, few, many) or the class of an expanded clone, and some rows leave it out.

v_call,j_call,clone_size,d_call,cdr3_nt,cdr3_aa
TRBV6-8,TRBJ1-2,large,NA,TGTGCCAGCACTAGAGACAAGAGCTATGGCTACACCTTC,CASTRDKSYGYTF
TRBV19,TRBJ1-5,few,NA,TGTGCCAGTAGCTTCCGGGGTCCCAATCAGCCCCAGCATTTT,CASSFRGPNQPQHF
TRBV11-3,TRBJ2-7,few,NA,TGTGCCAGCAGTCAGGACGGGGGTCCCTCCCACGAGCAGTACTTC,CASSQDGGPSHEQYF
TRBV12-5,TRBJ2-5,NA,NA,TGTGCTAGTGGTTTGACTCCCTTCTCAGGCACCCAGTACTTC,CASGLTPFSGTQYF
TRBV9,TRBJ2-3,few,NA,TGTGCCAGCCACCCCCGGGGGGACATCACAGATACGCAGTATTTT,CASHPRGDITDTQYF
TRBV11-3,TRBJ2-7,medium-sized,TRBD2,TGTGCCAGCAGCTCAGTAGCGGGGGTCTACGAGCAGTACTTC,CASSSVAGVYEQYF
TRBV11-3,TRBJ2-1,medium-sized,TRBD2,TGTGCCAGCAGCCCAGGGACTAGCGGGGGGGTGCAGTTCTTC,CASSPGTSGGVQFF
TRBV11-3,TRBJ2-3,few,NA,TGTGCCAGCAGCCGGACTCCCGTTAGGACAGATACGCAGTATTTT,CASSRTPVRTDTQYF
TRBV18,TRBJ1-3,NA,NA,TGTGCCAGCTCACTATCTCCCTCAAACACCATATATTTT,CASSLSPSNTIYF
TRBV6-8,TRBJ2-7,few,NA,TGTGCCAGCAGTGGGAGGTCAGGGCTCGAGCAGTACTTC,CASSGRSGLEQYF
TRBV6-1,TRBJ2-3,NA,TRBD2,TGTGCCAGCAGTGAAGGCGGGGGGGCGGCAGATACGCAGTATTTT,CASSEGGGAADTQYF
TRBV11-3,TRBJ1-2,medium-sized,TRBD1,TGTGCCAGCAGCATACGACAGGGGTCCTATGGCTACACCTTC,CASSIRQGSYGYTF
TRBV28,TRBJ2-4,NA,TRBD2,TGTGCCAGTTCAAGCGGGGGGGTAGCCAAAAACATTCAGTACTTC,CASSSGGVAKNIQYF
TRBV11-3,TRBJ1-6,medium-sized,TRBD1,TGTGCCAGCAGCTACCGGACAGGGCGTAATTCACCCCTCCACTTT,CASSYRTGRNSPLHF
TRBV16,TRBJ1-2,NA,NA,TGTGCCAGCAGCCAATCGGCAGGCTATGGCTACACCTTC,CASSQSAGYGYTF
TRBV28,TRBJ1-6,NA,NA,TGTGCCAGCAGTAAGGGGGTGGTGAATAATTCACCCCTCCACTTT,CASSKGVVNNSPLHF
TRBV6-8,TRBJ2-1,NA,TRBD2,TGTGCCAGCAGTTACTCGGGGACTAGCGGACTCTTTGAGCAGTTCTTC,CASSYSGTSGLFEQFF
TRBV6-8,TRBJ1-3,medium-sized,NA,TGTGCCAGCAGTTCCAAAAGACAGGTCACCTCTGGAAACACCATATATTTT,CASSSKRQVTSGNTIYF
TRBV19,TRBJ2-1,NA,NA,TGTGCCAGTAGTCCAGGGGGGGGAACCTACAATGAGCAGTTCTTC,CASSPGGGTYNEQFF
TRBV7-2,TRBJ2-1,medium-sized,NA,TGTGCCAGCAGCTTAGGGACGGTGGGTGAGCAGTTCTTC,CASSLGTVGEQFF
TRBV12-5,TRBJ1-2,NA,NA,TGTGCTAGTGCCCCCGACCGGCAAGGGGGCTACACCTTC,CASAPDRQGGYTF
TRBV9,TRBJ1-1,many,NA,TGTGCCAGCAGCTTGACCGGGGGGAACACTGAAGCTTTCTTT,CASSLTGGNTEAFF
TRBV30,TRBJ1-2,NA,NA,TGTGCCTGGAGTCTTTTCCCTCAGGACTATGGCTACACCTTC,CAWSLFPQDYGYTF
TRBV12-2,TRBJ1-2,NA,NA,TGTGCAAGTCGCCTTCCTCGACAGGGAGCTATAGTTGGCTACACCTTC,CASRLPRQGAIVGYTF
TRBV19,TRBJ1-1,NA,NA,TGTGCCAGTAGTAAACAGGCCAGGATGAACACTGAAGCTTTCTTT,CASSKQARMNTEAFF
TRBV18,TRBJ2-2,NA,NA,TGTGCCAGCTCACCACCGAGACAGGGACTGAAATTAGGAGAGCTGTTTTTT,CASSPPRQGLKLGELFF
TRBV11-3,TRBJ2-7,few,TRBD2,TGTGCCAGCAGCTCGGCGGGAGGGCCATACGAGCAGTACTTC,CASSSAGGPYEQYF
TRBV10-2,TRBJ2-5,NA,NA,TGCGCCAGCAGCGATCTCGGGGCGGTTAAAGAGACCCAGTACTTC,CASSDLGAVKETQYF
TRBV11-3,TRBJ2-6,medium-sized,TRBD1,TGTGCCAGCAGCCCACAAGGGGGCACTGGGGCCAACGTCCTGACTTTC,CASSPQGGTGANVLTF
TRBV19,TRBJ2-7,NA,TRBD1,TGTGCCAGTAGTGCGGACAGGTTCCACGAGCAGTACTTC,CASSADRFHEQYF
TRBV19,TRBJ1-5,few,TRBD1,TGTGCCAGTAGTCCCCGACAGGGGAATAGCAATCAGCCCCAGCATTTT,CASSPRQGNSNQPQHF
TRBV11-3,TRBJ2-3,NA,NA,TGTGCCAGCAGCTTAGGCGGGATCCGGACAGATACGCAGTATTTT,CASSLGGIRTDTQYF
TRBV23-1,TRBJ1-5,NA,NA,TGCGCCAGCAGTCAATGGGGGCGACAGGTTAGCAATCAGCCCCAGCATTTT,CASSQWGRQVSNQPQHF
TRBV9,TRBJ1-1,medium-sized,TRBD1,TGTGCCAGCAGCGACAGGGGATCCGTAGGAACTGAAGCTTTCTTT,CASSDRGSVGTEAFF
TRBV6-8,TRBJ1-5,NA,NA,TGTGCCAGCAGTTACAACGGGAATCAGCCCCAGCATTTT,CASSYNGNQPQHF
TRBV19,TRBJ2-7,few,TRBD2,TGTGCCAGTAGTATCCGCCCTAGCGGGGGAAACGGCCCCTCCTACGAGCAGTACTTC,CASSIRPSGGNGPSYEQYF
TRBV6-8,TRBJ1-1,medium-sized,NA,TGTGCCAGCAGTTACAGGGGGAACACTGAAGCTTTCTTT,CASSYRGNTEAFF
TRBV11-1,TRBJ1-3,NA,NA,TGTGCCAGCAGCTTAAGCCCTTCTTTTGGAAACACCATATATTTT,CASSLSPSFGNTIYF
TRBV9,TRBJ1-1,medium-sized,TRBD1,TGTGCCAGCAGCGCGGGACAGACCTTGAAGGGTGAAGCTTTCTTT,CASSAGQTLKGEAFF
TRBV29-1,TRBJ2-1,NA,TRBD1,TGCAGCGTCCGGGACAGGGGAGGCAATGAGCAGTTCTTC,CSVRDRGGNEQFF
TRBV6-7,TRBJ2-3,NA,NA,TGTGCCAGCAGTTACTCGGCCTACGTCGCGAGCACAGATACGCAGTATTTT,CASSYSAYVASTDTQYF
TRBV4-1,TRBJ1-1,few,NA,TGCGCCAGCAGCCAGGCCGAGACAGAAGAGAACACTGAAGCTTTCTTT,CASSQAETEENTEAFF
TRBV15,TRBJ1-5,few,NA,TGTGCCACCAGCAGTCTCGGCAGGGCGGGCAATCAGCCCCAGCATTTT,CATSSLGRAGNQPQHF